Shown below are 8 T cell receptor beta chains from a single sample sequenced in a study of CD8 T cells in ankylosing spondylitis. TCRdb used MiXCR to reprocess the 5' RACE reads, holding one entry per CDR3 protein. The data hold about 400,000 distinct CDR3 sequences, with 20% to 25% observed a single time. The sample comprised blood, either unsorted or a sorted T cell fraction (not recorded which). The receptor source for this set is a male donor with ankylosing spondylitis or in good health (not recorded which).

Only a few counts were recorded for this clonotype. The V and J genes are TRBV5-1 and TRBJ2-7; 9 bases fit TRBD2. From germline, CDR1 is SGHRS and CDR2 YFSETQ. V shed 7 bases and J 5 bases; nucleotides not matched to a gene: 10. CDR3 length: 14 residues. This CDR3 is CASCCSSGVNEQYF. The DNA for the CDR3 is TGCGCCAGCTGTTGCTCTAGCGGGGTCAACGAGCAGTACTTC.

This clonotype was detected a few times. The chain recombines TRBV4-1 with TRBJ1-1; 7 bases fit TRBD1. Germline V gene data show CDR1 as MGHRA and CDR2 as YSYEKL. Germline trimming cut 8 bases from V and 0 bases from J; bases unmatched to any gene: 3. The CDR3 length is 13 residues. CDR3 sequence (DNA): TGCGCCAGCGGGACAGTTATGAACACTGAAGCTTTCTTT. Its translation: CASGTVMNTEAFF.

This clonotype showed up just a few times. This chain connects TRBV20-1 to TRBJ2-7, with D maybe TRBD1 (6 bases). Germline V gives CDR1 DFQATT, CDR2 SNEGSKA (reference sequence). The CDR3 is 15 amino acids. V dropped 0 bases and J dropped 5 bases, with 17 bases sitting between them. The CDR3 sequence: CSARDLSKGVDEQYF. The CDR3, as DNA: TGCAGTGCTAGAGATCTCTCTAAGGGGGTGGACGAGCAGTACTTC.

The J gene is TRBJ2-5, the V gene TRBV6-1; 11 bases line up with TRBD2. The germline gives CDR1 MNHNS, CDR2 SASEGT. The CDR3 length is 19 residues. The junction had 21 bases not matched to a gene; V was cut back by 5 bases and J by 7 bases. This CDR3 reads CASSTATSGGHPEFWTQYF. The CDR3 DNA reads TGTGCCAGCAGTACAGCAACTAGCGGGGGCCACCCGGAGTTCTGGACCCAGTACTTC.

The V gene is TRBV6-1, the J gene TRBJ2-1, with 14 nucleotides matching TRBD2. Losses at the gene ends were 4 bases for V and 4 bases for J; bases not matched to a gene: 9. Germline-derived CDR1 and CDR2 are MNHNS and SASEGT. This CDR3 is 18 amino acids long. As DNA, the CDR3 is TGTGCCAGCAGTGCCCGCCGGACTAGCGGGGGGCTTTACAATGAGCAGTTCTTC. Residues: CASSARRTSGGLYNEQFF.

The V gene is TRBV3-1, the J gene TRBJ1-2; 7 positions match TRBD1. The V and J ends lost 0 bases and 5 bases, in that order; junction bases with no gene match: 6. Germline lookup yields CDR1 LGHDT and CDR2 YNNKEL (reference sequence). The CDR3 runs to 15 residues. The CDR3 DNA follows: TGTGCCAGCAGCCAAGATAGGGGACAGCTTTATGGCTACACCTTC. It encodes CASSQDRGQLYGYTF.

The rearrangement links TRBV5-1 to TRBJ2-7; D call uncertain. Germline lookup yields CDR1 SGHRS and CDR2 YFSETQ. V lost 3 bases and J 1 base, leaving 8 bases between the germline ends. This CDR3 spans 13 amino acids. CDR3 nucleotide sequence: TGCGCCAGCAGCTCCGGCATTTCCTACGAGCAGTACTTC. Encoded protein: CASSSGISYEQYF.

This chain uses TRBV2 with TRBJ2-3, with TRBD1 matching over 9 bases. The CDR3 sequence is 15 residues long. J was trimmed by 4 bases and V by 6 bases; bases with no gene match: 8. Germline V gives CDR1 SNHLY, CDR2 FYNNEI. CDR3: CASSSGTGMPDTQYF. The CDR3 coding sequence is TGTGCCAGCAGCTCCGGGACAGGGATGCCAGATACGCAGTATTTT.